A single sample is the source of the 19 T cell receptor beta chains below, sequenced in a study of shared clonotypes between healthy human individuals. Only in-frame clones appear in the TCRdb table, and some are missing; sequencing was by immunoSEQ multiplex PCR. The data contain some 2,500,000 clones, roughly 92% of them singletons. The sample taken for sequencing was naive CD4+ T cells from PBMCs. The sample's subset: CD45RA+ positively selected. Source of these receptors: a young man in good health. Some clones in this sample may be carry-over from other donors' samples.

The CDR3 sequence: CASSLETQRGATEAFF. CDR3 bases: TGTGCCAGCAGCCTCGAGACTCAAAGGGGAGCCACTGAAGCTTTCTTT. This chain links TRBV13 with TRBJ1-1, with D possibly being TRBD1 (5 bases). This CDR3 has 16 amino acids. Deletions cut 5 bases from V and 4 bases from J, with 20 bases between. Germline CDR1 is PRHDT and CDR2 is FYEKMQ (reference sequence).

On this clone: Additional DNA sequences in this sample encode the identical CDR3. This sequence joins TRBV6-5 and TRBJ2-7; TRBD1 matches at 7 bases. Germline loops: CDR1 MNHEY, CDR2 SVGAGI. The CDR3 sequence is 14 residues long. V was clipped by 3 bases and J by 4 bases; unmatched bases: 6. CDR3: CASSYSPGGYEQYF. CDR3 DNA sequence: TGTGCCAGCAGTTATTCTCCAGGGGGTTACGAGCAGTACTTC.

V gene TRBV2 combines with J gene TRBJ2-2, with D uncertain. The CDR3 is made up of 13 amino acids. Germline V gene sequence: CDR1 SNHLY, CDR2 FYNNEI. V was trimmed by 6 bases and J by 2 bases, leaving 7 bases between them. In DNA form, the CDR3 reads TGTGCCAGCAGAATACTTAACACCGGGGAGCTGTTTTTT. Translation gives CASRILNTGELFF.

This clone turned up a few times. This sequence joins TRBV11-2 and TRBJ1-1; perhaps TRBD1 as D (5 bases). V was pared by 5 bases and J by 7 bases, with 11 bases between. Germline-derived CDR1 and CDR2 are SGHAT and FQNNGV. This CDR3 region has 12 residues. In nucleotides, the CDR3 is TGTGCCAGCAGCCTTAGACAGCTTGAAGCTTTCTTT. Protein sequence: CASSLRQLEAFF.

J is TRBJ1-1 and V is TRBV2, with unresolved D. The CDR3 spans 14 residues. V was clipped by 10 bases and J by 2 bases, with 17 bases between them. Germline V gives CDR1 SNHLY, CDR2 FYNNEI. CDR3 bases: TGTGCCAAGCAGAGGCCAGACCTAAACACTGAAGCTTTCTTT. Translating gives CAKQRPDLNTEAFF.

The rearrangement uses TRBV18 and TRBJ2-2; D is unresolved. Trimming pared 4 bases from V and 3 bases from J, leaving 3 bases between. The CDR3 consists of 12 residues. Germline CDR1 KGHSH, CDR2 LQKENI. The CDR3 loop reads CASSLYTGELFF. In nucleotides, the CDR3 is TGTGCCAGCTCACTTTACACCGGGGAGCTGTTTTTT. The variable domain in full, with the rest retrieved from reference TRBV18 and TRBJ2-2, is NAGVMQNPRHLVRRRGQEARLRCSPMKGHSHVYWYRQLPEEGLKFMVYLQKENIIDESGMPKERFSAEFPKEGPSILRIQQVVRGDSAAYFCASSLYTGELFFGEGSRLTVL.

The rearrangement links TRBV7-8 to TRBJ2-7, with D perhaps matching TRBD1 or TRBD2 (5 bases each). The CDR3 loop spans 14 amino acids. Trimming cost V 3 bases and J 2 bases, with 11 bases left between them. Germline lookup yields CDR1 SGHVS and CDR2 FQNEAQ. CDR3: CASSFLGTTYEQYF. CDR3 bases: TGTGCCAGCAGCTTTCTTGGGACCACCTACGAGCAGTACTTC.

The chain couples TRBV4-1 to TRBJ2-5; perhaps TRBD2 as D (6 bases). Germline CDR1 is MGHRA and CDR2 is YSYEKL. Trimming shortened V by 0 bases and J by 4 bases, and 12 bases separated the two germline ends. The CDR3 has 15 residues. The CDR3 sequence is CASSQEGGFGETQYF. DNA for the CDR3: TGCGCCAGCAGCCAAGAGGGGGGTTTTGGAGAGACCCAGTACTTC.

As for this clone: A much more abundant neighbour one base away suggests this may be a read error. Other nucleotide sequences in the sample specify the same CDR3. This rearrangement joins TRBV11-3 to TRBJ1-1; D is uncertain. Germline CDR1 and CDR2: SGHNT and YENEEA. The CDR3 totals 13 residues. Trimming stripped 0 bases from V and 1 base from J, with 3 bases between. The CDR3 reads CASSLDGNTEAFF. The CDR3 bases are TGTGCCAGCAGCTTAGATGGGAACACTGAAGCTTTCTTT.

The CDR3 nucleotides read TGTGCCATCAGTGAAGGAGACGGGAAAGAGACCCAGTACTTC. Amino acids: CAISEGDGKETQYF. V usage is TRBV10-3 and J usage is TRBJ2-5, with D perhaps TRBD2 (5 bases). Germline V gene sequence: CDR1 ENHRY, CDR2 SYGVKD. Trimming left V 3 bases short and J 3 bases short, with 11 bases between. The CDR3 has 14 residues.

This clone appeared a single time. J is TRBJ2-7 and V is TRBV4-3, with a tentative D call TRBD1 (6 bases). V dropped 1 base and J dropped 1 base, with 26 bases sitting between them. The CDR3 sequence is 20 residues long. Germline V gives CDR1 LGHNA, CDR2 YSLEER. The CDR3 bases are TGCGCCAGCAGCCAAGGGATAAATAGGGGTGGGACAACTATTTCCTACGAGCAGTACTTC. It encodes CASSQGINRGGTTISYEQYF.

The V gene is TRBV4-2, the J gene TRBJ2-1; 8 bases fit TRBD2. Per the germline V gene, CDR1 is LGHNA and CDR2 is YNFKEQ. Trimming cost V 0 bases and J 8 bases; bases outside gene matches: 9. The CDR3 is 16 residues long. CDR3 protein: CASSQDPAGDRDEQFF. DNA of the CDR3: TGTGCCAGCAGCCAAGATCCAGCGGGAGACCGGGATGAGCAGTTCTTC.

The chain joins TRBV11-1 to TRBJ1-3; D ambiguous. This CDR3 comprises 14 residues. V was cut by 1 base and J by 2 bases, with 6 bases left in between. Germline V gene lookup returns CDR1 SGHAT and CDR2 FQDESV (reference sequence). CDR3 in DNA: TGTGCCAGCAGCTTAGAACCAGCTGGAAACACCATATATTTT. Its translation: CASSLEPAGNTIYF. The entire variable domain, with the rest obtained from reference TRBV11-1 and TRBJ1-3, is as follows: EAEVAQSPRYKITEKSQAVAFWCDPISGHATLYWYRQILGQGPELLVQFQDESVVDDSQLPKDRFSAERLKGVDSTLKIQPAELGDSAMYLCASSLEPAGNTIYFGEGSWLTVV.

Concerning this clone: This same CDR3 is encoded by further DNA sequences in the sample. The chain links TRBV27 to TRBJ1-5; tentatively, D is TRBD1 (5 bases). Germline V gene lookup returns CDR1 MNHEY and CDR2 SMNVEV (reference sequence). The CDR3 totals 12 residues. Trimming removed 4 bases at V and 4 bases at J, with 5 bases between. The DNA for the CDR3 is TGTGCCAGCAGTTCAGGGAATCAGCCCCAGCATTTT. It encodes CASSSGNQPQHF.

The CDR3 loop reads CASSSRDRGTDTQYF. The CDR3, as DNA: TGTGCCAGCAGTTCGAGGGACAGGGGCACAGATACGCAGTATTTT. The chain has TRBV6-5 and TRBJ2-3; TRBD1 agrees at 9 bases. Trimming at V came to 4 bases and at J to 1 base, leaving 3 bases not matched to a gene. CDR1 is MNHEY, CDR2 SVGAGI, per germline. The CDR3 is made up of 15 amino acids.

The rearrangement links TRBV28 to TRBJ2-1; 8 nucleotides align to TRBD2. Germline CDR1 reads MDHEN; CDR2 reads SYDVKM. The V gene end was trimmed by 3 bases and the J gene end by 4 bases; junction bases not matched to a gene: 5. This CDR3 is built from 15 residues. In DNA form, the CDR3 reads TGTGCCAGCAGTTTGAGCGGGACTAGGTACAATGAGCAGTTCTTC. This gives the protein CASSLSGTRYNEQFF.

The chain links TRBV10-3 to TRBJ1-1; no clear D gene. The CDR3 sequence is 14 residues long. Germline CDR1 is ENHRY and CDR2 is SYGVKD. Trimming took off 4 bases at V and 2 bases at J, with 11 bases between the two ends. The DNA for the CDR3 is TGTGCCATCAGTGTGGCCAGTTTCAACACTGAAGCTTTCTTT. It codes for CAISVASFNTEAFF.

The chain employs TRBV27 and TRBJ1-1; no reliable D call. CDR1 and CDR2 from the germline V gene are MNHEY and SMNVEV (reference sequence). The CDR3 totals 15 residues. V lost 0 bases to trimming and J lost 0 bases, with 8 bases between them. Here the CDR3 DNA reads TGTGCCAGCAGTTTATCGTACGGAATGAACACTGAAGCTTTCTTT. Translating gives CASSLSYGMNTEAFF.

Turning to this clone: Other DNA sequences from this sample encode an identical CDR3 as well. The CDR3 nucleotides read TGCGCCAGCAGTTTAGGACGGGAGGGCGATACGCAGTATTTT. Protein sequence: CASSLGREGDTQYF. V usage is TRBV5-1 and J usage is TRBJ2-3, with 8 bases lining up with TRBD2. The CDR3 sequence is 14 residues long. J was trimmed by 6 bases and V by 5 bases; bases with no gene match: 8. Germline V gene sequence: CDR1 SGHRS, CDR2 YFSETQ. Full variable domain (rest looked up from reference TRBV5-1 and TRBJ2-3): KAGVTQTPRYLIKTRGQQVTLSCSPISGHRSVSWYQQTPGQGLQFLFEYFSETQRNKGNFPGRFSGRQFSNSRSEMNVSTLELGDSALYLCASSLGREGDTQYFGPGTRLTVL.